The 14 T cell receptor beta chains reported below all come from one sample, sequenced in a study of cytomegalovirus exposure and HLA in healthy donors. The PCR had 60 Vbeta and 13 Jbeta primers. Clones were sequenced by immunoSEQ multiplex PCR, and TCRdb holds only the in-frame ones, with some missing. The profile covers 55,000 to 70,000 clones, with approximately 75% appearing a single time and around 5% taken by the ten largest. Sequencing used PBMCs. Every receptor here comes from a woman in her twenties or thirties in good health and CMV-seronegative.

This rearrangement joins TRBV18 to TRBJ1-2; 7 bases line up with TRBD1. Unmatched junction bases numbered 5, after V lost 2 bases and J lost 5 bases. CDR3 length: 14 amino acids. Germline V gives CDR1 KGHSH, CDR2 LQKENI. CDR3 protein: CASSPGTETYGYTF. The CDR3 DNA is TGTGCCAGCTCACCAGGGACAGAAACTTATGGCTACACCTTC. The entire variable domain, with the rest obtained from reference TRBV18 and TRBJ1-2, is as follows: NAGVMQNPRHLVRRRGQEARLRCSPMKGHSHVYWYRQLPEEGLKFMVYLQKENIIDESGMPKERFSAEFPKEGPSILRIQQVVRGDSAAYFCASSPGTETYGYTFGSGTRLTVV.

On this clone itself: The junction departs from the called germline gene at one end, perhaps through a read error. The CDR3 loop reads CSSSSSGTGSQPQHF. DNA for the CDR3: TGTTCCAGCAGCTCCTCCGGGACAGGGAGTCAGCCCCAGCATTTT. V usage is TRBV7-9 and J usage is TRBJ1-5, with TRBD1 identical over 9 bases. The CDR3 totals 15 residues. Germline V CDR1 and CDR2: SEHNR, FQNEAQ (reference sequence).

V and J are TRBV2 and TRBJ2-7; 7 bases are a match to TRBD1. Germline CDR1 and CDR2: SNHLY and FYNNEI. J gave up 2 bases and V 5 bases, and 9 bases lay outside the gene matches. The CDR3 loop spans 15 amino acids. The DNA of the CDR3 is TGTGCCAGCAGTTACACACAGACAGGGACCTACGAGCAGTACTTC. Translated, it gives CASSYTQTGTYEQYF. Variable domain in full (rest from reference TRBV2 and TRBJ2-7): EPEVTQTPSHQVTQMGQEVILRCVPISNHLYFYWYRQILGQKVEFLVSFYNNEISEKSEIFDDQFSVERPDGSNFTLKIRSTKLEDSAMYFCASSYTQTGTYEQYFGPGTRLTVT.

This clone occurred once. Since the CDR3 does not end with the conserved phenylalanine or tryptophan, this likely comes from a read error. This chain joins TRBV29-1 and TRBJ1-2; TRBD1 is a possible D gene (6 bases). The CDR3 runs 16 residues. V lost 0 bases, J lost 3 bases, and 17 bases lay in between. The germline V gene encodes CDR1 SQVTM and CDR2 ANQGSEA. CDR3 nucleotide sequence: TGCAGCGTTGAAGATTTAAGTCTGGGGGCTTACTATGGCTACACCCTC. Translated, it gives CSVEDLSLGAYYGYTL.

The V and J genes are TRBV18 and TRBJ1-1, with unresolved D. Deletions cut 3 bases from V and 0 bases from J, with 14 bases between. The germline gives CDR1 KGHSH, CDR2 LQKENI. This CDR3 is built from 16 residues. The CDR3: CASSPTEARMNTEAFF. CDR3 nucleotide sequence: TGTGCCAGCTCACCCACCGAAGCTAGGATGAACACTGAAGCTTTCTTT.

Here the CDR3 reads CASSYGILTAGLEAFF. CDR3 nucleotides: TGTGCCAGCAGTTACGGGATCCTGACTGCGGGGCTTGAAGCTTTCTTT. The chain employs TRBV6-5 and TRBJ1-1; the D gene is possibly TRBD1 (5 bases). This CDR3 contains 16 residues. Germline V lookup: CDR1 MNHEY, CDR2 SVGAGI. Trimming shortened V by 2 bases and J by 7 bases, and 20 bases separated the two germline ends.

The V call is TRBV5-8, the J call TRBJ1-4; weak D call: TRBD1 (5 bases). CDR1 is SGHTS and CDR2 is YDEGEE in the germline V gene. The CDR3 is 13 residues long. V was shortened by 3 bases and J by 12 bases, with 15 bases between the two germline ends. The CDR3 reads CASSSAGGTELFF. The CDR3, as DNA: TGTGCCAGCAGCTCCGCGGGGGGGACGGAACTGTTTTTT. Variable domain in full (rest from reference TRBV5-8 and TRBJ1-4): EAGVTQSPTHLIKTRGQQATLRCSPISGHTSVYWYQQALGLGLQFLLWYDEGEERNRGNFPPRFSGRQFPNYSSELNVNALELEDSALYLCASSSAGGTELFFGSGTQLSVL.

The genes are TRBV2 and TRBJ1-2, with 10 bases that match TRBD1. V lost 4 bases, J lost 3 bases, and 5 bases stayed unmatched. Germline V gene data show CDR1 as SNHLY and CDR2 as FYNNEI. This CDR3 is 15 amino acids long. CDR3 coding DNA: TGTGCCAGCAGTGTAAGACAGGGGGCGGACTATGGCTACACCTTC. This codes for CASSVRQGADYGYTF.

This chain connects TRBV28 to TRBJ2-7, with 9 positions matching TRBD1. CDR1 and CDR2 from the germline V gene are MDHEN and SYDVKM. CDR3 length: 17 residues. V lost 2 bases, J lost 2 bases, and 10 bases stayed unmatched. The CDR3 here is CASSLGSGQGSAYEQYF. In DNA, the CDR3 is TGTGCCAGCAGTTTAGGGTCCGGACAGGGGAGCGCCTACGAGCAGTACTTC.

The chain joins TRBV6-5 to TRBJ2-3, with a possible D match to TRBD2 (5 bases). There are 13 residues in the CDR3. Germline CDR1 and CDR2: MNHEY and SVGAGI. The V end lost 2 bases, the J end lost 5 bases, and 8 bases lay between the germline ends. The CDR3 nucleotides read TGTGCCAGCAGTTACCGGGAAGGAGATACGCAGTATTTT. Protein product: CASSYREGDTQYF.

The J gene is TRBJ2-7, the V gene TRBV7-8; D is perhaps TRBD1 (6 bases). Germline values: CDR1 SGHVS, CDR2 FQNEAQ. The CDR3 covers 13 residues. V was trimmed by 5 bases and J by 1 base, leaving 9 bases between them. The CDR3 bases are TGTGCCAGCAGCATTGGACAGTCCTACGAGCAGTACGTC. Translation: CASSIGQSYEQYV.

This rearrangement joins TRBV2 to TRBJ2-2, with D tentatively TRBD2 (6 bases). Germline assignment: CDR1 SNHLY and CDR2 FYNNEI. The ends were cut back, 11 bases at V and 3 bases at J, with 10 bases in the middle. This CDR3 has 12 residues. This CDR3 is CASKRDTGELFF. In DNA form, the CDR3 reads TGTGCCTCAAAGCGGGACACCGGGGAGCTGTTTTTT.

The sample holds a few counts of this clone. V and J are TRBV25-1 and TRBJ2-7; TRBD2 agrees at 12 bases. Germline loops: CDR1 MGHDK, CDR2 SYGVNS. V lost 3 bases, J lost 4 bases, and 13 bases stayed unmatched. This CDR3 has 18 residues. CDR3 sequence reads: CASSETSGSDSRIYEQYF. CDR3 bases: TGTGCCAGCAGTGAGACTAGCGGGAGTGACTCTCGAATTTACGAGCAGTACTTC.

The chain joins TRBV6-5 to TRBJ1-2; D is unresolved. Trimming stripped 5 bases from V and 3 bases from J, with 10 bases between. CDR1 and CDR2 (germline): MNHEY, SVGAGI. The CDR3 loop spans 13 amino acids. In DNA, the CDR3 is TGTGCCAGCAGTGTGGACTCGCACTATGGCTACACCTTC. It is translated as CASSVDSHYGYTF.